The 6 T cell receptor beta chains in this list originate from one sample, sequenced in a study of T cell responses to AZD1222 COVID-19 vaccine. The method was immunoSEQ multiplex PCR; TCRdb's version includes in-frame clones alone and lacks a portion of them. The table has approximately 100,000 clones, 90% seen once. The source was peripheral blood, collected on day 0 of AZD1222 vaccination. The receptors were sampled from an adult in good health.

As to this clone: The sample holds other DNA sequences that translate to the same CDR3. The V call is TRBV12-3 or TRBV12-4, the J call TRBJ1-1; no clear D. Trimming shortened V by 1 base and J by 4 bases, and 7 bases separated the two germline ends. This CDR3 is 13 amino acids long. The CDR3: CASSLVLGTEAFF. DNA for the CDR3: TGTGCCAGCAGTTTAGTTCTGGGCACTGAAGCTTTCTTT.

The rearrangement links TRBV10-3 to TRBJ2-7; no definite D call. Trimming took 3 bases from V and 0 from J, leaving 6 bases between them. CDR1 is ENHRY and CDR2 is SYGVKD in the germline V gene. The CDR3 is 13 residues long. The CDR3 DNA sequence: TGTGCCATCAGTGACAGGAGCTCCTACGAGCAGTACTTC. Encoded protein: CAISDRSSYEQYF.

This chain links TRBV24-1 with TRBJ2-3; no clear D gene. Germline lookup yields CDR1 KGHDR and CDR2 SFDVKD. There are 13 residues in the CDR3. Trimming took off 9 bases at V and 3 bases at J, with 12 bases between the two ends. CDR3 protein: CATRHHTTDTQYF. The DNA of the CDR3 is TGTGCCACCCGCCACCATACAACAGATACGCAGTATTTT.

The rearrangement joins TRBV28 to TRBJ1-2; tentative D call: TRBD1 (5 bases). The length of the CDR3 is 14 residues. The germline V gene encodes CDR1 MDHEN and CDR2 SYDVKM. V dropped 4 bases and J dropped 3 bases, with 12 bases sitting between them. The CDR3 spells CASSSPGPDYGYTF. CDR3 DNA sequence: TGTGCCAGCAGTTCCCCGGGACCGGACTATGGCTACACCTTC.

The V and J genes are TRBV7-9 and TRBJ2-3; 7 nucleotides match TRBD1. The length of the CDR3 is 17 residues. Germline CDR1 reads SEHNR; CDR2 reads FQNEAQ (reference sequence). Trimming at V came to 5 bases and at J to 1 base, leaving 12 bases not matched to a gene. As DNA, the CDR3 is TGTGCCAGCAGCCTCAAGGCAGCCGGGACAGGCACAGATACGCAGTATTTT. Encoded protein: CASSLKAAGTGTDTQYF.

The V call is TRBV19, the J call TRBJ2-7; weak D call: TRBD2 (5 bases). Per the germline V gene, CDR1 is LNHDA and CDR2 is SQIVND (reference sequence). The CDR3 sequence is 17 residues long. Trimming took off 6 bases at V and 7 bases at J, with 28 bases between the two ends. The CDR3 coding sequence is TGTGCCAGTAGAACAACGTGGGGAGCGGACGCAAAAACTGAGCAGTACTTC. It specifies CASRTTWGADAKTEQYF.